Each of the 28 T cell receptor beta chains below was sequenced from the same sample in a study of blood T cell repertoires in COVID-19. Profiling relied on immunoSEQ multiplex PCR, and the TCRdb table lists in-frame clones only, not all of them. The sample yields approximately 140,000 clones, roughly 85% seen once. The sample consisted of peripheral blood. The receptors were sampled from a woman aged 60 to 75 with COVID-19, enrolled during active disease.

J is TRBJ2-7 and V is TRBV11-2; TRBD2 might be the D (6 bases). The CDR3 is 13 residues long. Trimming stripped 3 bases from V and 6 bases from J, with 12 bases between. CDR1 is SGHAT, CDR2 FQNNGV, per germline. CDR3 nucleotides: TGTGCCAGCAGCTTTCTGGGAGGCTCCGAGCAGTACTTC. Residues: CASSFLGGSEQYF. Drawing the rest from reference TRBV11-2 and TRBJ2-7, the complete variable domain is EAGVAQSPRYKIIEKRQSVAFWCNPISGHATLYWYQQILGQGPKLLIQFQNNGVVDDSQLPKDRFSAERLKGVDSTLKIQPAKLEDSAVYLCASSFLGGSEQYFGPGTRLTVT.

This chain joins TRBV28 and TRBJ2-3; perhaps TRBD1 as D (6 bases). Germline V CDR1 and CDR2: MDHEN, SYDVKM. Deletions cut 4 bases from V and 2 bases from J, with 10 bases between. This CDR3 is 14 amino acids long. The CDR3 loop is CASSSGQITDTQYF. In DNA form, the CDR3 reads TGTGCCAGCAGTTCCGGACAGATCACAGATACGCAGTATTTT.

This rearrangement joins TRBV6-2 or TRBV6-3 to TRBJ1-2, with D possibly TRBD1 on 5 matching bases. Germline V CDR1 and CDR2: MNHEY, SVGEGT. V gave up 6 bases and J gave up 1 base, with 15 bases separating them. This CDR3 has 15 amino acids. The CDR3 nucleotides are TGTGCCAGCAGCCTGACTGGACATGTTAACTATGGCTACACCTTC. It yields the protein CASSLTGHVNYGYTF.

The chain combines TRBV9 with TRBJ2-1, with TRBD2 matching over 10 bases. The V segment lost 4 bases and the J segment 4 bases; nucleotides outside the gene matches: 5. CDR3 size: 15 residues. Germline CDR1 is SGDLS and CDR2 is YYNGEE. CDR3 coding DNA: TGTGCCAGCAGCCCTAGCGGGGGCCAGTACAATGAGCAGTTCTTC. Translating gives CASSPSGGQYNEQFF.

The chain is built from TRBV12-3 or TRBV12-4 and TRBJ1-4; TRBD1 agrees at 8 bases. The CDR3 has 13 residues. V gave up 2 bases and J gave up 7 bases; unmatched junction bases: 0. CDR3 bases: TGTGCCAGCAGTTTAACAGGGGGTGAAAAACTGTTTTTT. Encoded protein: CASSLTGGEKLFF.

The gene calls are TRBV6-2 or TRBV6-3 and TRBJ2-7, with D possibly being TRBD2 (5 bases). The ends were cut back, 0 bases at V and 1 base at J, with 13 bases in the middle. Germline V gene sequence: CDR1 MNHEY, CDR2 SVGEGT. The CDR3 totals 16 residues. The CDR3 is CASSYSPAVGSYEQYF. The DNA of the CDR3 is TGTGCCAGCAGTTACTCGCCAGCGGTAGGATCCTACGAGCAGTACTTC.

CDR3 sequence (DNA): TGTGCCAGCAGCCTAAGGACTAGCGGGGGAGGGGAGACCCAGTACTTC. It is translated as CASSLRTSGGGETQYF. The chain uses TRBV11-3 and TRBJ2-5; 13 bases align to TRBD2. J lost 5 bases, V lost 5 bases, and 8 bases had no gene match. This CDR3 is built from 16 residues. Germline V CDR1 and CDR2: SGHNT, YENEEA.

The chain has TRBV28 and TRBJ1-5; 7 bases fit TRBD1. Germline V gives CDR1 MDHEN, CDR2 SYDVKM. V shed 4 bases and J 3 bases; nucleotides not matched to a gene: 6. The CDR3 length is 15 residues. CDR3 DNA sequence: TGTGCCAGCAGTTCCGGACAGGTTGTCAATCAGCCCCAGCATTTT. Its translation: CASSSGQVVNQPQHF.

The CDR3 reads CASSLELGHLYEQYF. The CDR3 DNA is TGTGCCAGCAGCTTAGAGTTGGGACACCTCTACGAGCAGTACTTC. The gene calls are TRBV11-2 and TRBJ2-7; possible D gene TRBD1, 6 bases. In germline, CDR1 is SGHAT, CDR2 FQNNGV. V was cut by 0 bases and J by 3 bases, with 12 bases left in between. This CDR3 contains 15 residues.

The V gene is TRBV9, the J gene TRBJ2-5, with 11 bases that match TRBD1. CDR1 is SGDLS and CDR2 is YYNGEE in the germline V gene. The CDR3 runs 18 residues. Trimming took 4 bases from V and 7 from J; bases not matched to a gene: 18. This CDR3 reads CASSPRPGQGGGLATQYF. CDR3 coding DNA: TGTGCCAGCAGCCCCCGACCGGGACAGGGGGGAGGTCTAGCGACCCAGTACTTC.

This chain joins TRBV7-3 and TRBJ2-3; 7 nucleotides align to TRBD2. Germline values: CDR1 SGHTA, CDR2 FQGTGA. The V and J ends lost 0 bases and 3 bases, in that order; junction bases with no gene match: 9. The CDR3 runs 17 residues. In nucleotides, the CDR3 is TGTGCCAGCAGCTTAACGTCCGGGGGGTGGCCTACAGATACGCAGTATTTT. This encodes CASSLTSGGWPTDTQYF.

This clone was seen once. The rearrangement joins TRBV7-9 to TRBJ1-2; 11 nucleotides align to TRBD1. With 2 bases clipped from V and 7 bases from J, the junction kept 12 bases outside the gene matches. Germline V gives CDR1 SEHNR, CDR2 FQNEAQ (reference sequence). The CDR3 contains 17 residues. The CDR3 region is CASSLPRSGQGAGGYTF. CDR3 in DNA: TGTGCCAGCAGCTTACCCCGATCTGGACAGGGGGCTGGTGGCTACACCTTC.

The chain recombines TRBV7-2 with TRBJ2-1; the match to TRBD1 covers 8 bases. CDR3 length: 14 amino acids. The ends lost 4 bases at V and 4 bases at J; junction bases unmatched: 3. Germline loops: CDR1 SGHTA, CDR2 FQGNSA. The CDR3 DNA reads TGTGCCAGCAGCTCGGACAGGGAATACAATGAGCAGTTCTTC. Its translation: CASSSDREYNEQFF.

The chain is built from TRBV5-4 and TRBJ1-2, with D unresolved. The CDR3 contains 12 residues. The germline CDR1 and CDR2 sequences are SGHNT and YYREEE (reference sequence). Trimming took off 4 bases at V and 6 bases at J, with 10 bases between the two ends. CDR3 region: CASSLDIDGYTF. CDR3 DNA sequence: TGTGCCAGCAGCCTCGACATTGATGGCTACACCTTC.

This chain connects TRBV7-2 to TRBJ1-2, with a tentative D call TRBD1 (6 bases). The germline V gene encodes CDR1 SGHTA and CDR2 FQGNSA. V lost 1 base, J lost 6 bases, and 12 bases lay in between. This CDR3 contains 14 residues. The CDR3 DNA follows: TGTGCCAGCAGCTTAGTTCAGGGGTTGCATGGCTACACCTTC. Residues: CASSLVQGLHGYTF.

The rearrangement links TRBV18 to TRBJ1-2, with D perhaps matching TRBD1 (5 bases). Per the germline V gene, CDR1 is KGHSH and CDR2 is LQKENI. The CDR3 is 13 residues long. V dropped 2 bases and J dropped 3 bases, with 7 bases sitting between them. The CDR3 spells CASSPDSDYGYTF. The CDR3, as DNA: TGTGCCAGCTCACCAGACAGCGACTATGGCTACACCTTC. Together with reference TRBV18 and TRBJ1-2, the CDR3 gives the full variable domain: NAGVMQNPRHLVRRRGQEARLRCSPMKGHSHVYWYRQLPEEGLKFMVYLQKENIIDESGMPKERFSAEFPKEGPSILRIQQVVRGDSAAYFCASSPDSDYGYTFGSGTRLTVV.

The rearrangement links TRBV11-1 to TRBJ2-1; weak D call: TRBD2 (6 bases). V lost 5 bases and J lost 6, with 11 bases in between. The CDR3 sequence is 13 residues long. Germline V gives CDR1 SGHAT, CDR2 FQDESV (reference sequence). The CDR3 reads CASSGGNSNEQFF. The CDR3 bases are TGTGCCAGCAGCGGGGGGAACTCCAATGAGCAGTTCTTC.

The gene calls are TRBV29-1 and TRBJ1-4; a possible D gene is TRBD1 (6 bases). CDR3 length: 13 amino acids. Germline V CDR1 and CDR2: SQVTM, ANQGSEA. Trimming removed 5 bases from V and 8 bases from J, with 15 bases in between. CDR3 DNA: TGCAGCGTTTTGGACAGAGCAGACGAAAAACTGTTTTTT. Its translation is CSVLDRADEKLFF.

This sequence joins TRBV4-2 and TRBJ1-2; no firm D call. Germline V gene lookup returns CDR1 LGHNA and CDR2 YNFKEQ. The CDR3 is 17 amino acids. Trimming left V 0 bases short and J 6 bases short, with 20 bases between. CDR3 in DNA: TGTGCCAGCAGCCAAGATGGGAGGGCCTCCAGTTGGGATGGCTACACCTTC. Protein product: CASSQDGRASSWDGYTF.

V is TRBV4-2 and J is TRBJ1-2; maybe TRBD1 (5 bases). V lost 0 bases to trimming and J lost 3 bases, with 14 bases between them. The CDR3 loop spans 16 amino acids. Germline CDR1 is LGHNA and CDR2 is YNFKEQ. The CDR3 bases are TGTGCCAGCAGCCAAGATCGGGCAGGGTGGGACTATGGCTACACCTTC. It encodes CASSQDRAGWDYGYTF.

This clone came up once. The V gene is TRBV3-1 (or the pseudogene TRBV3-2), the J gene TRBJ1-2; 8 positions match TRBD1. Germline CDR1 and CDR2: LGHDT and YNNKEL (reference sequence). The CDR3 has 14 amino acids. J was trimmed by 2 bases and V by 4 bases; bases with no gene match: 3. CDR3 residues: CASSPRDRNYGYTF. In DNA form, the CDR3 reads TGTGCCAGCAGCCCAAGGGACAGGAACTATGGCTACACCTTC.

The rearrangement links TRBV2 to TRBJ2-7; 9 positions agree with TRBD1. Germline CDR1 and CDR2: SNHLY and FYNNEI. The V and J ends lost 5 bases and 2 bases, in that order; junction bases with no gene match: 1. The CDR3 totals 13 residues. The CDR3 nucleotides read TGTGCCAGCAGTAGGACAGGGGCCTACGAGCAGTACTTC. It is translated as CASSRTGAYEQYF.

The V call is TRBV5-1, the J call TRBJ1-2; maybe TRBD1 (5 bases). Trimming left V 0 bases short and J 3 bases short, with 15 bases between. The germline CDR1 and CDR2 sequences are SGHRS and YFSETQ. The length of the CDR3 is 16 residues. The CDR3 here is CASSLVVGRTYYGYTF. CDR3 sequence (DNA): TGCGCCAGCAGCTTGGTAGTGGGGCGGACCTACTATGGCTACACCTTC.

This chain joins TRBV5-6 and TRBJ2-1; D is perhaps TRBD2 (7 bases). Looked up from germline, CDR1 is SGHDT and CDR2 is YYEEEE. The V gene lost 4 bases and the J gene lost 4 bases, with 15 bases spanning the gap. The CDR3 has 15 residues. The CDR3 region is CASSPPGGLYNEQFF. The CDR3 nucleotides are TGTGCCAGCAGCCCCCCGGGGGGCCTTTACAATGAGCAGTTCTTC.

This chain uses TRBV5-1 with TRBJ2-5; TRBD1 matches 7 bases. V lost 5 bases and J lost 1; bases outside the gene matches: 5. There are 14 residues in the CDR3. In germline, CDR1 is SGHRS, CDR2 YFSETQ. In DNA, the CDR3 is TGCGCCAGCAGTAACTGGGACAGCCAAGAGACCCAGTACTTC. Encoded protein: CASSNWDSQETQYF.

The genes are TRBV7-9 and TRBJ1-2, with 9 positions matching TRBD1. Looked up from germline, CDR1 is SEHNR and CDR2 is FQNEAQ (reference sequence). Trimming took 2 bases from V and 4 from J; bases not matched to a gene: 8. CDR3 length: 16 residues. The CDR3 DNA reads TGTGCCAGCAGCTTATCTACAGGGGGCCTCGGCTATGGCTACACCTTC. It encodes CASSLSTGGLGYGYTF.

Only one count was recorded for this clone. The CDR3 reads CASSPPPGGGGNEQFF. For the CDR3, the DNA is TGTGCCAGCAGCCCTCCCCCTGGCGGGGGGGGCAATGAGCAGTTCTTC. The chain employs TRBV11-2 and TRBJ2-1; 9 bases line up with TRBD2. The CDR3 has 16 amino acids. Germline-derived CDR1 and CDR2 are SGHAT and FQNNGV. Trimming at V came to 5 bases and at J to 6 bases, leaving 11 bases not matched to a gene.

The rearrangement links TRBV27 to TRBJ1-1; maybe TRBD1 (6 bases). The CDR3 covers 15 residues. Per germline, CDR1 MNHEY and CDR2 SMNVEV (reference sequence). V was pared by 4 bases and J by 3 bases, with 15 bases between. CDR3 coding DNA: TGTGCCAGCAGTTCACTACAGGGATTCGACACTGAAGCTTTCTTT. Translation gives CASSSLQGFDTEAFF.